One sample yielded the 13 T cell receptor beta chains listed below, sequenced in a study of cytomegalovirus exposure and HLA in healthy donors. Primers included in the PCR were 60 Vbeta and 13 Jbeta primers. Data came from immunoSEQ multiplex PCR; TCRdb stores just in-frame clones and leaves some out. The table counts about 48,000 clones; 6.1% lies in the top ten. Sequences were obtained from PBMCs. These receptors were taken from a male donor in good health and CMV-seropositive.

The V call is TRBV16, the J call TRBJ2-7, with TRBD2 as a possible D gene (5 bases). The CDR3 runs 13 residues. Germline CDR1 and CDR2: KGHSY and FQNENV. Trimming removed 0 bases at V and 6 bases at J, with 9 bases between. CDR3 bases: TGTGCCAGCAGCCAATCAGGAGGAAGCGAGCAGTACTTC. This encodes CASSQSGGSEQYF.

This rearrangement joins TRBV27 to TRBJ2-7; 7 bases are shared with TRBD2. After removal of 5 bases from V and 6 bases from J, the junction contained 16 bases not matched to a gene. The germline V gene encodes CDR1 MNHEY and CDR2 SMNVEV (reference sequence). The CDR3 spans 16 residues. The CDR3: CASSRARPGGYLEQYF. The CDR3 bases are TGTGCCAGCAGTCGAGCACGCCCGGGAGGTTACCTCGAGCAGTACTTC.

CDR3 in DNA: TGTGCCAGCAGCCGGGGACAGGGTAATGAGCAGTTCTTC. Translated, it gives CASSRGQGNEQFF. The chain is built from TRBV5-4 and TRBJ2-1; 9 positions match TRBD1. J was trimmed by 7 bases and V by 4 bases; bases with no gene match: 3. There are 13 residues in the CDR3. Germline CDR1 is SGHNT and CDR2 is YYREEE (reference sequence). Supplemented by reference TRBV5-4 and TRBJ2-1, the full variable domain reads ETGVTQSPTHLIKTRGQQVTLRCSSQSGHNTVSWYQQALGQGPQFIFQYYREEENGRGNFPPRFSGLQFPNYSSELNVNALELDDSALYLCASSRGQGNEQFFGPGTRLTVL.

The genes are TRBV27 and TRBJ2-5; no reliable D call. The ends were cut back, 6 bases at V and 5 bases at J, with 19 bases in the middle. This CDR3 is built from 15 residues. Per germline, CDR1 MNHEY and CDR2 SMNVEV (reference sequence). The DNA of the CDR3 is TGTGCCAGCAGGGCAAGGCCTCTAGGCCAGGAGACCCAGTACTTC. Translated, it gives CASRARPLGQETQYF.

The chain employs TRBV4-1 and TRBJ1-2; tentative D call: TRBD1 (5 bases). Deletions cut 0 bases from V and 4 bases from J, with 12 bases between. Per the germline V gene, CDR1 is MGHRA and CDR2 is YSYEKL. This CDR3 comprises 15 residues. CDR3: CASSQDQWGGYGYTF. CDR3 in DNA: TGCGCCAGCAGCCAAGATCAGTGGGGGGGCTATGGCTACACCTTC.

This chain connects TRBV21-1 to TRBJ1-1; TRBD1, the D gene given by the table, was not confirmed from the DNA. TRBV21-1 is tagged as a pseudogene. This CDR3 spans 15 amino acids. In nucleotides, the CDR3 is TGTGCCCGATCACCGGGACAGGGAATGAACACTGAAGCTTTCTTT. Its translation: CARSPGQGMNTEAFF.

The rearrangement uses TRBV6-6 and TRBJ1-2, with 7 positions matching TRBD1. The CDR3 runs 13 residues. CDR1 is MNHNY, CDR2 SVGAGI, per germline (reference sequence). Germline trimming cut 6 bases from V and 8 bases from J; bases unmatched to any gene: 9. The CDR3 bases are TGTGCCAGCAGACCACAGGGGACGAGCGGCTACACCTTC. Translating gives CASRPQGTSGYTF.

The chain is built from TRBV4-1 and TRBJ1-5, with D possibly TRBD1 on 5 matching bases. Trimming stripped 4 bases from V and 4 bases from J, with 23 bases between. Germline values: CDR1 MGHRA, CDR2 YSYEKL. This CDR3 has 18 amino acids. In nucleotides, the CDR3 is TGCGCCAGCAGCCTCACTACCCGAGGCGGGGGTGATAATCAGCCCCAGCATTTT. This gives the protein CASSLTTRGGGDNQPQHF.

The J gene is TRBJ1-2, the V gene TRBV5-1, with 9 bases that match TRBD1. Per the germline V gene, CDR1 is SGHRS and CDR2 is YFSETQ. The CDR3 runs 13 residues. V gave up 4 bases and J gave up 7 bases; unmatched junction bases: 5. This chain's CDR3 is CASSDGTGSGYTF. CDR3 in DNA: TGCGCCAGCAGCGACGGGACAGGGTCTGGCTACACCTTC.

The chain has TRBV7-2 and TRBJ2-2; TRBD1 matches 8 bases. V shed 5 bases and J 6 bases; nucleotides not matched to a gene: 5. The CDR3 contains 14 residues. Germline CDR1 SGHTA, CDR2 FQGNSA. In DNA, the CDR3 is TGTGCCAGCAGCCCTAGACAGGGGCCCGGGGAGCTGTTTTTT. Residues: CASSPRQGPGELFF.

This sequence joins TRBV2 and TRBJ1-1; no definite D call. The CDR3 loop spans 10 amino acids. Germline values: CDR1 SNHLY, CDR2 FYNNEI. With 6 bases removed from V and 7 bases from J, the gap between germline ends came to 6 bases. CDR3 amino acids: CASRLYEAFF. The CDR3 nucleotides read TGTGCCAGCAGGCTATATGAAGCTTTCTTT.

This chain uses TRBV7-2 with TRBJ1-5; perhaps TRBD1 as D (5 bases). The ends were cut back, 5 bases at V and 5 bases at J, with 7 bases in the middle. The CDR3 has 12 residues. Germline CDR1 SGHTA, CDR2 FQGNSA. The CDR3 is CASSDRDQPQHF. The CDR3 DNA is TGTGCCAGCAGCGACAGAGATCAGCCCCAGCATTTT.

V usage is TRBV6-4 and J usage is TRBJ1-1, with D perhaps matching TRBD1 (6 bases). The ends were cut back, 1 base at V and 11 bases at J, with 11 bases in the middle. The CDR3 spans 12 residues. Germline V lookup: CDR1 MRHNA, CDR2 SNTAGT. CDR3 region: CASSDWGGRAFF. The CDR3 nucleotides are TGTGCCAGCAGTGACTGGGGGGGCCGGGCTTTCTTT.